The 14 T cell receptor beta chains below all came from one sample that was sequenced in a study of T cell changes during pregnancy in multiple sclerosis. The method was immunoSEQ multiplex PCR; TCRdb's version includes in-frame clones alone and lacks a portion of them. The data contain tens of thousands of clones, 90% of them singletons. This specimen was CD8+ T cells from peripheral blood mononuclear cells, taken before pregnancy. These receptors were taken from a female donor with multiple sclerosis, enrolled in a pregnancy study.

The chain recombines TRBV2 with TRBJ2-3, with 8 bases that match TRBD2. CDR3 length: 15 amino acids. The germline CDR1 and CDR2 sequences are SNHLY and FYNNEI. V gave up 2 bases and J gave up 1 base; unmatched junction bases: 2. The CDR3 DNA is TGTGCCAGCAGTGAACTGCGGGGGGGCACAGATACGCAGTATTTT. Its translation: CASSELRGGTDTQYF.

J is TRBJ2-3 and V is TRBV6-1; 12 positions match TRBD2. The CDR3 has 16 residues. The germline CDR1 and CDR2 sequences are MNHNS and SASEGT. Germline trimming cut 2 bases from V and 4 bases from J; bases unmatched to any gene: 4. The CDR3 bases are TGTGCCAGCAGTGAAAGGCTAGCGGGGGGGGCAGATACGCAGTATTTT. Protein sequence: CASSERLAGGADTQYF.

The chain combines TRBV7-2 with TRBJ2-7; D not certain. Germline CDR1 is SGHTA and CDR2 is FQGNSA. This CDR3 contains 13 residues. With 5 bases removed from V and 4 bases from J, the gap between germline ends came to 12 bases. CDR3 amino acids: CASSPTLNYEQYF. The CDR3 region has the DNA TGTGCCAGCAGCCCGACATTGAATTACGAGCAGTACTTC.

The chain links TRBV13 to TRBJ1-4; D is uncertain. This CDR3 spans 12 amino acids. With 0 bases removed from V and 7 bases from J, the gap between germline ends came to 3 bases. Germline loops: CDR1 PRHDT, CDR2 FYEKMQ (reference sequence). For the CDR3, the DNA is TGTGCCAGCAGCTTAGGTCGTGAAAAACTGTTTTTT. Its translation is CASSLGREKLFF.

The rearrangement uses TRBV14 and TRBJ1-1, with unresolved D. This CDR3 is built from 16 residues. Germline V gene sequence: CDR1 SGHDN, CDR2 FVKESK. V was cut by 0 bases and J by 0 bases, with 11 bases left in between. The chain's CDR3 is CASSQDPRLVNTEAFF. CDR3 sequence (DNA): TGTGCCAGCAGCCAAGATCCCCGACTGGTGAACACTGAAGCTTTCTTT.

The rearrangement joins TRBV7-3 to TRBJ1-1; the match to TRBD1 covers 7 bases. The trim removed 4 bases at V and 4 bases at J, leaving 6 bases unmatched. The CDR3 is 14 amino acids. CDR1 and CDR2 (germline): SGHTA, FQGTGA. CDR3 residues: CASSYTTGSTEAFF. The CDR3 DNA reads TGTGCCAGCAGCTATACGACAGGGAGCACTGAAGCTTTCTTT. Filled out from reference TRBV7-3 and TRBJ1-1, the complete variable domain reads GAGVSQTPSNKVTEKGKYVELRCDPISGHTALYWYRQSLGQGPEFLIYFQGTGAADDSGLPNDRFFAVRPEGSVSTLKIQRTERGDSAVYLCASSYTTGSTEAFFGQGTRLTVV.

The chain couples TRBV6-5 to TRBJ1-1; D is uncertain. Germline assignment: CDR1 MNHEY and CDR2 SVGAGI. This CDR3 spans 15 amino acids. Trimming left V 0 bases short and J 2 bases short, with 10 bases between. CDR3 loop: CASSYSPGFNTEAFF. In DNA form, the CDR3 reads TGTGCCAGCAGTTACTCCCCGGGGTTCAACACTGAAGCTTTCTTT.

The genes are TRBV7-2 and TRBJ1-4; TRBD1 matches at 9 bases. With V trimmed by 4 bases and J by 3 bases, 6 bases remained unmatched. Looked up from germline, CDR1 is SGHTA and CDR2 is FQGNSA. This CDR3 is built from 16 residues. The CDR3 loop reads CASSSYRGQANEKLFF. The CDR3 nucleotides read TGTGCCAGCAGCTCCTACAGGGGGCAAGCTAATGAAAAACTGTTTTTT.

V usage is TRBV4-3 and J usage is TRBJ1-1; the D gene is possibly TRBD1 (5 bases). This CDR3 spans 15 amino acids. Between the trimmed V and J ends, which lost 1 base and 6 bases, there was a span of 15 bases. CDR1 is LGHNA, CDR2 YSLEER, per germline. Written as DNA, the CDR3 is TGCGCCAGCAGCCAAGGGCGGGGGGGGGAATCTGAAGCTTTCTTT. This sequence encodes CASSQGRGGESEAFF.

This clone was seen many times. The chain uses TRBV5-1 and TRBJ1-6, with D possibly being TRBD1 (6 bases). V shed 2 bases and J shed 7 bases, with 10 bases lying between them. Per the germline V gene, CDR1 is SGHRS and CDR2 is YFSETQ. There are 14 residues in the CDR3. This CDR3 is CASSFTGLNSPLHF. The CDR3 region has the DNA TGCGCCAGCAGCTTTACAGGGCTCAATTCACCCCTCCACTTT.

This sequence joins TRBV29-1 and TRBJ2-7; TRBD2 agrees at 7 bases. CDR3 length equals 13 residues. The V segment lost 3 bases and the J segment 0 bases; nucleotides outside the gene matches: 2. Germline V gene lookup returns CDR1 SQVTM and CDR2 ANQGSEA. CDR3 protein: CSVEGGVSYEQYF. As DNA, the CDR3 is TGCAGCGTTGAGGGGGGGGTCTCCTACGAGCAGTACTTC.

This chain links TRBV11-2 with TRBJ2-3, with 9 bases lining up with TRBD1. This CDR3 is 16 amino acids long. Germline V CDR1 and CDR2: SGHAT, FQNNGV. V dropped 1 base and J dropped 1; count of bases not matched to a gene: 3. Here the CDR3 reads CASSLGDRVRTDTQYF. In DNA form, the CDR3 reads TGTGCCAGCAGCTTAGGGGACAGGGTCCGCACAGATACGCAGTATTTT.

This rearrangement joins TRBV5-6 to TRBJ2-3; 15 bases fit TRBD2. The germline gives CDR1 SGHDT, CDR2 YYEEEE. The V and J ends lost 0 bases and 2 bases, in that order; junction bases with no gene match: 7. The CDR3 covers 19 residues. The CDR3 spells CASSLEGLAGGLNTDTQYF. The DNA for the CDR3 is TGTGCCAGCAGCTTGGAAGGACTAGCGGGGGGGCTGAACACAGATACGCAGTATTTT.

CDR3: CASKRVTQGGVGTEAFF. CDR3 DNA: TGTGCCAGCAAAAGAGTAACCCAAGGGGGGGTCGGCACTGAAGCTTTCTTT. The rearrangement joins TRBV7-9 to TRBJ1-1; D perhaps matches TRBD1 (6 bases). Germline CDR1 SEHNR, CDR2 FQNEAQ (reference sequence). The CDR3 consists of 17 residues. The V gene lost 7 bases and the J gene lost 4 bases, with 25 bases spanning the gap. Using reference TRBV7-9 and TRBJ1-1 for the parts outside the CDR3, the full variable domain is DTGVSQNPRHKITKRGQNVTFRCDPISEHNRLYWYRQTLGQGPEFLTYFQNEAQLEKSRLLSDRFSAERPKGSFSTLEIQRTEQGDSAMYLCASKRVTQGGVGTEAFFGQGTRLTVV.